The present entry profiles one T cell receptor beta chain with its context. This entry belongs to a study of blood T cell repertoires in COVID-19. TCRdb's copy holds only in-frame clones and misses some; the assay was immunoSEQ multiplex PCR. The table lists around 140,000 clones, around 81% of them singletons, with over 8% in the top ten. Sequencing was carried out using peripheral blood. This receptor was obtained from a human donor in a cohort sampled during active COVID-19.

The CDR3 reads CASSLGGGRGSYEQYF. In nucleotides, the CDR3 is TGTGCCAGCAGTTTAGGGGGCGGGAGGGGCTCCTACGAGCAGTACTTC. The genes are TRBV27 and TRBJ2-7; 9 nucleotides line up with TRBD2. The V gene end was trimmed by 2 bases and the J gene end by 0 bases; junction bases not matched to a gene: 5. CDR3 size: 16 residues. CDR1 and CDR2 (germline): MNHEY, SMNVEV (reference sequence).